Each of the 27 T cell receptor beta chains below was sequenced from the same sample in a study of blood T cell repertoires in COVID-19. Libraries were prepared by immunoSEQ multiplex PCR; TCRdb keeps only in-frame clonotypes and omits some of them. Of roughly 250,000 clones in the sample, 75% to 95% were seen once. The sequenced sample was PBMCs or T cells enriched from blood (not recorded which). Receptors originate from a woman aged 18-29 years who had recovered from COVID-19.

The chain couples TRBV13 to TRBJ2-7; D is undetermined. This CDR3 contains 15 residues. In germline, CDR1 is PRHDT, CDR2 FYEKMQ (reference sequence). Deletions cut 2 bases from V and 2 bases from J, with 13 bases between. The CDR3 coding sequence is TGTGCCAGCAGCTTAAGATTCGGCGGAACCTACGAGCAGTACTTC. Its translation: CASSLRFGGTYEQYF.

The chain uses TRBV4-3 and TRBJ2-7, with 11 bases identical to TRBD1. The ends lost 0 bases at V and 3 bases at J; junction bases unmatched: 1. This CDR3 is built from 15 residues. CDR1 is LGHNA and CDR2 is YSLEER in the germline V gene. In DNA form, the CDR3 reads TGCGCCAGCAGCCAAGATGGGACAGGGGGCTACGAGCAGTACTTC. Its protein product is CASSQDGTGGYEQYF.

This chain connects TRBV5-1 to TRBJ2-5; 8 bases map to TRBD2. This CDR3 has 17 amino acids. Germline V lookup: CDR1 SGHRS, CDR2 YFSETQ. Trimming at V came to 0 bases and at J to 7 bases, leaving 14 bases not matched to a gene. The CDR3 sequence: CASSLESSGRPGGTQYF. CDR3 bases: TGCGCCAGCAGCTTGGAGTCTAGCGGGCGGCCCGGAGGGACCCAGTACTTC.

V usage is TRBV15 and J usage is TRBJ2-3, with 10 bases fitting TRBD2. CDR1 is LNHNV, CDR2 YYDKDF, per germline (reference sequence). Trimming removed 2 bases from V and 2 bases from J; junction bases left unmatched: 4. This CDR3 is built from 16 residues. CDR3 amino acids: CATSRRLAGVTDTQYF. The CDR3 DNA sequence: TGTGCCACCAGCAGACGCCTAGCGGGGGTCACAGATACGCAGTATTTT.

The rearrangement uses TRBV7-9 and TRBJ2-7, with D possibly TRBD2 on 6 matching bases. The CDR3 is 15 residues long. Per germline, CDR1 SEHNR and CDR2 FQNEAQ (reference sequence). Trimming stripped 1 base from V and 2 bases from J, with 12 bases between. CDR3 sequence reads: CASSLGGDSPYEQYF. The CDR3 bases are TGTGCCAGCAGCTTAGGGGGGGACTCCCCCTACGAGCAGTACTTC.

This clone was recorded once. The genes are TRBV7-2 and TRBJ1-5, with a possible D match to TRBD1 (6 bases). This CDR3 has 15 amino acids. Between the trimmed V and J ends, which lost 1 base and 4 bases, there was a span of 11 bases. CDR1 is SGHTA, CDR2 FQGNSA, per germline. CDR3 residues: CASSLGGTKNQPQHF. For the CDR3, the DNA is TGTGCCAGCAGCTTAGGGGGGACAAAAAATCAGCCCCAGCATTTT. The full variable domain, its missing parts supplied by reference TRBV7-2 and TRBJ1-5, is GAGVSQSPSNKVTEKGKDVELRCDPISGHTALYWYRQSLGQGLEFLIYFQGNSAPDKSGLPSDRFSAERTGGSVSTLTIQRTQQEDSAVYLCASSLGGTKNQPQHFGDGTRLSIL.

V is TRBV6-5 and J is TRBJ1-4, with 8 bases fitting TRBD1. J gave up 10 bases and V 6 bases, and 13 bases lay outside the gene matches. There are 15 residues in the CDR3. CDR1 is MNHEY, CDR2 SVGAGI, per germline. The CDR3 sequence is CASSSTGGRSGKLFF. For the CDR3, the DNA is TGTGCCAGCAGCTCTACAGGGGGACGGAGCGGAAAACTGTTTTTT.

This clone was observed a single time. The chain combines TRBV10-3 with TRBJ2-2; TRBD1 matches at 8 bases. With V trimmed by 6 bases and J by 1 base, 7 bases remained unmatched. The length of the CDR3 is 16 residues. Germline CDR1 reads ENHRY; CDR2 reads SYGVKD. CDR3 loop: CAIRLVGTGNTGELFF. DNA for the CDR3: TGTGCCATCAGACTGGTGGGGACAGGGAACACCGGGGAGCTGTTTTTT.

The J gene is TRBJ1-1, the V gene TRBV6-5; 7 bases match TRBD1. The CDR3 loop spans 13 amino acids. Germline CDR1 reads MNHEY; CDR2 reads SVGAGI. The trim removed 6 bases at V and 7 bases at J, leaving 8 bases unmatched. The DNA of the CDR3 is TGTGCCAGCAGAGATAGGGGGCAGGGTGAAGCTTTCTTT. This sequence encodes CASRDRGQGEAFF.

As DNA, the CDR3 is TGTGCCAGCAGCATGACAGGGGTTGAGAAAAAACTGTTTTTT. This encodes CASSMTGVEKKLFF. The chain is built from TRBV9 and TRBJ1-4, with 8 bases matching TRBD1. V was clipped by 4 bases and J by 9 bases; unmatched bases: 8. The germline V gene encodes CDR1 SGDLS and CDR2 YYNGEE. CDR3 size: 14 residues. The full variable domain, its missing parts supplied by reference TRBV9 and TRBJ1-4, is DSGVTQTPKHLITATGQRVTLRCSPRSGDLSVYWYQQSLDQGLQFLIQYYNGEERAKGNILERFSAQQFPDLHSELNLSSLELGDSALYFCASSMTGVEKKLFFGSGTQLSVL.

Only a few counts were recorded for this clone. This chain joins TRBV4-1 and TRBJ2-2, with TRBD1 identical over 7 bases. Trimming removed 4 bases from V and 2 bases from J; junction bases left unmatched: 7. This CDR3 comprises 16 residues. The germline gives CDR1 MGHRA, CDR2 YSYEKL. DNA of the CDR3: TGCGCCAGCAGCCCGAAGGGACAGAGTAACACCGGGGAGCTGTTTTTT. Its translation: CASSPKGQSNTGELFF.

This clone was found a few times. The CDR3 bases are TGTGCCAGCTCACCATTCGAGGTCGGGGGGCAAGCCGGGGAGCTGTTTTTT. It is translated as CASSPFEVGGQAGELFF. The chain carries TRBV18 and TRBJ2-2; TRBD2 might be the D (7 bases). This CDR3 has 17 residues. The V end was cut by 2 bases, the J end by 6 bases, with 19 bases between. CDR1 KGHSH and CDR2 LQKENI come from the germline V gene.

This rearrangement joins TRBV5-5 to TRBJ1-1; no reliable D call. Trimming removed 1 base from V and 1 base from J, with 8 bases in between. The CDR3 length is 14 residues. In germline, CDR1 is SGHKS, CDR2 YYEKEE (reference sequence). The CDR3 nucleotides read TGTGCCAGCAGCTTGACAGAATCGAACACTGAAGCTTTCTTT. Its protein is CASSLTESNTEAFF.

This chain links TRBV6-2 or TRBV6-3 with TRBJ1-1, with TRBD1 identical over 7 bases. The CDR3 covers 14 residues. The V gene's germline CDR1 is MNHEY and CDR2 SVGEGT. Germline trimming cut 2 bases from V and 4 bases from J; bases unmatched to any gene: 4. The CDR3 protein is CASSYPAGGTEAFF. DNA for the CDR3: TGTGCCAGCAGTTACCCCGCAGGGGGCACTGAAGCTTTCTTT.

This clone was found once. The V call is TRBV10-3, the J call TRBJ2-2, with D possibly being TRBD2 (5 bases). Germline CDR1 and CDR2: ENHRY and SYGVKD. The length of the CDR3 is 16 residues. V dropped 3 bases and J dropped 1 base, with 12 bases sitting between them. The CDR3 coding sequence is TGTGCCATCAGTGAAGTTCCAGCGGAGAACACCGGGGAGCTGTTTTTT. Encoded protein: CAISEVPAENTGELFF.

Here the CDR3 reads CASSPEAFF. The CDR3 DNA follows: TGTGCCAGCAGTCCGGAAGCTTTCTTT. V usage is TRBV25-1 and J usage is TRBJ1-1, with D unresolved. Germline lookup yields CDR1 MGHDK and CDR2 SYGVNS. V lost 5 bases and J 8 bases, leaving 3 bases between the germline ends. The CDR3 runs to 9 residues.

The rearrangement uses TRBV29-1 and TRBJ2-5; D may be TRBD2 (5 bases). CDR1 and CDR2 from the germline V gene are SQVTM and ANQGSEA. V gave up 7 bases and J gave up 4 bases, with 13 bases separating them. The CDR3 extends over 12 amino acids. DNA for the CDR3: TGCAGCGGAAGAGCGGCCGCAGAGACCCAGTACTTC. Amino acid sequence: CSGRAAAETQYF.

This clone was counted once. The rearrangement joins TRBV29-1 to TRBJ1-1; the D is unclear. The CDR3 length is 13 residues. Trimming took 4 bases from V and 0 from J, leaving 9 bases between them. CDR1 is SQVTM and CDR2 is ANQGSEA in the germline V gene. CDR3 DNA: TGCAGCGTTGGCTCAGATATGAACACTGAAGCTTTCTTT. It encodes CSVGSDMNTEAFF.

The CDR3 DNA follows: TGTGCCAGCAGCTTAGCCGGACTCTTCAATGAGCAGTTCTTC. It codes for CASSLAGLFNEQFF. The rearrangement joins TRBV7-6 to TRBJ2-1; D perhaps matches TRBD2 (5 bases). The germline V and J ends were trimmed by 0 bases and 6 bases, with 9 bases remaining between them. Germline V gene sequence: CDR1 SGHVS, CDR2 FNYEAQ. This CDR3 region has 14 residues.

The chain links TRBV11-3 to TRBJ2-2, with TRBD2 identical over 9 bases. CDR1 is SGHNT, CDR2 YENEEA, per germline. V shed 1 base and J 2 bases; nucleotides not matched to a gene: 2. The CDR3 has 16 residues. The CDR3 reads CASSLVAGDNTGELFF. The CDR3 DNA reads TGTGCCAGCAGCTTAGTAGCGGGGGACAACACCGGGGAGCTGTTTTTT.

CDR3 bases: TGTGCCAGCAGCTTAGGGGAGGGAAGCGGCAATCAGCCCCAGCATTTT. This codes for CASSLGEGSGNQPQHF. The chain has TRBV7-9 and TRBJ1-5; no definite D call. V lost 1 base and J 2 bases, leaving 12 bases between the germline ends. Germline V lookup: CDR1 SEHNR, CDR2 FQNEAQ (reference sequence). The CDR3 totals 16 residues. Variable domain in full (rest from reference TRBV7-9 and TRBJ1-5): DTGVSQNPRHKITKRGQNVTFRCDPISEHNRLYWYRQTLGQGPEFLTYFQNEAQLEKSRLLSDRFSAERPKGSFSTLEIQRTEQGDSAMYLCASSLGEGSGNQPQHFGDGTRLSIL.

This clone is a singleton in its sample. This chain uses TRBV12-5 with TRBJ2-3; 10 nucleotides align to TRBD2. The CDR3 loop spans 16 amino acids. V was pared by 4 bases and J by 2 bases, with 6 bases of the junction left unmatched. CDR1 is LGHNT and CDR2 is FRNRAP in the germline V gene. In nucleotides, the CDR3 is TGTGCTAGTGGTTCGGGGACTAGCGCCTTCACAGATACGCAGTATTTT. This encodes CASGSGTSAFTDTQYF.

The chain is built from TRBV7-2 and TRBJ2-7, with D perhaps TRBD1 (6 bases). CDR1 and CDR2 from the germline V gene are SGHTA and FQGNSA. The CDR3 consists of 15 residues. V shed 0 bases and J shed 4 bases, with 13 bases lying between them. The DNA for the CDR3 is TGTGCCAGCAGCTTAGCTGTGGGGGCCCAATACGAGCAGTACTTC. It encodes CASSLAVGAQYEQYF.

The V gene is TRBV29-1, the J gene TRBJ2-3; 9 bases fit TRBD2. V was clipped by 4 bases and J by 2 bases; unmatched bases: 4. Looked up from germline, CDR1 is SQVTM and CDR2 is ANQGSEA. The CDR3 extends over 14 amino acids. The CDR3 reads CSVVGGRDTDTQYF. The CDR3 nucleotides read TGCAGCGTTGTAGGCGGGAGGGACACAGATACGCAGTATTTT.

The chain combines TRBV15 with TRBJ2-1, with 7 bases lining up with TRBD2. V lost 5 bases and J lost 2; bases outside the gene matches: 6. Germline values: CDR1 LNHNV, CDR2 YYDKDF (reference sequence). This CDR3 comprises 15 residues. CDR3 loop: CATSWERGPYNEQFF. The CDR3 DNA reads TGTGCCACCAGCTGGGAGCGGGGTCCCTACAATGAGCAGTTCTTC. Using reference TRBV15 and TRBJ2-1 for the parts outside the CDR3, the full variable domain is DAMVIQNPRYQVTQFGKPVTLSCSQTLNHNVMYWYQQKSSQAPKLLFHYYDKDFNNEADTPDNFQSRRPNTSFCFLDIRSPGLGDTAMYLCATSWERGPYNEQFFGPGTRLTVL.

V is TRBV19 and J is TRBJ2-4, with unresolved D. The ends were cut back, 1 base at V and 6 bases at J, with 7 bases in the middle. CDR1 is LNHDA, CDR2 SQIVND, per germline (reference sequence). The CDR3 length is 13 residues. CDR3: CASSIGGRNIQYF. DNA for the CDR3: TGTGCCAGTAGTATAGGTGGTAGAAACATTCAGTACTTC.

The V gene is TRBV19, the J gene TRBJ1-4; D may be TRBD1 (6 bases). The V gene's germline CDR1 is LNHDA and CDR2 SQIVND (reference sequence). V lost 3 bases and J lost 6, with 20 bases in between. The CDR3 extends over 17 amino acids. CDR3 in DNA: TGTGCCAGTAGTATTTCTTGGCCAACAGGGTTGGATGAAAAACTGTTTTTT. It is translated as CASSISWPTGLDEKLFF.